A few counts support the clone carrying this T cell receptor (beta chain). The antigen remains unidentified. The data were obtained in a study of CD8 T cells in ankylosing spondylitis. General study points: Typical of ankylosing spondylitis blood, it appeared, was a TCR beta motif of eight highly homologous variants.

By quantitative 5'-RACE with molecular barcodes, the TCR beta libraries were made. TCRdb called the 5' RACE reads again in MiXCR, with one record for every CDR3 protein. Here the sample spans over 130,000 distinct CDR3 sequences, 44% being singletons. The germline V gene encodes CDR1 DFQATT and CDR2 SNEGSKA (reference sequence). Trimming pared 3 bases from V and 0 bases from J, leaving 12 bases between. This CDR3 region has 15 residues. Sample: synovial fluid, either unsorted or a sorted T cell fraction (not recorded which). J is TRBJ2-1 and V is TRBV20-1; maybe TRBD2 (5 bases). This clonotype originated in a male donor with ankylosing spondylitis. CDR3 amino acids: CSARPRARSYNEQFF. In DNA form, the CDR3 reads TGCAGTGCTAGGCCGCGGGCCCGCTCCTACAATGAGCAGTTCTTC.